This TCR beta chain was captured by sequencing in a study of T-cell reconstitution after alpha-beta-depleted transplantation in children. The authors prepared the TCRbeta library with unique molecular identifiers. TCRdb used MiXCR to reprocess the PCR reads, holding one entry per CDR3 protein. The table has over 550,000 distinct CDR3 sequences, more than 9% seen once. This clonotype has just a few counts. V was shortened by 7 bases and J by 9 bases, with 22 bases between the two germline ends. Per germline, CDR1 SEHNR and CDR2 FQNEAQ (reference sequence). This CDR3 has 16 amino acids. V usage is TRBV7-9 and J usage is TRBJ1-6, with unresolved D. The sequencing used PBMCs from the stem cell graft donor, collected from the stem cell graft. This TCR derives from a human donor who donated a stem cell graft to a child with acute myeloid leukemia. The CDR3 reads CASTPIRGLGSSPLHF. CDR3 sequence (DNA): TGTGCCAGCACCCCAATCCGAGGGCTTGGAAGTTCACCCCTCCACTTT. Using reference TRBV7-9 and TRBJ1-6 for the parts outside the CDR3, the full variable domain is DTGVSQNPRHKITKRGQNVTFRCDPISEHNRLYWYRQTLGQGPEFLTYFQNEAQLEKSRLLSDRFSAERPKGSFSTLEIQRTEQGDSAMYLCASTPIRGLGSSPLHFGNGTRLTVT.